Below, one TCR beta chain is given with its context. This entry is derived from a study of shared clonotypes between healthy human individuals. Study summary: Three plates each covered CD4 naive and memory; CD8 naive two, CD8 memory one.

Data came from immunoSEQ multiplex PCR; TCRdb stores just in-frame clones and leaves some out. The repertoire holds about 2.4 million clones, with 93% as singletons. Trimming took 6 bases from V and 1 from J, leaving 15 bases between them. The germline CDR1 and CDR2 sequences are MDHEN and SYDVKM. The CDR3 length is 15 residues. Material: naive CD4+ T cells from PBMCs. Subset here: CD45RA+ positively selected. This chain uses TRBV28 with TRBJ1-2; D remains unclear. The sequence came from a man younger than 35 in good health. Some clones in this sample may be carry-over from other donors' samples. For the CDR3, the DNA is TGTGCCAGCAGCAAACTCGGACTGAGTAACTATGGCTACACCTTC. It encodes CASSKLGLSNYGYTF.